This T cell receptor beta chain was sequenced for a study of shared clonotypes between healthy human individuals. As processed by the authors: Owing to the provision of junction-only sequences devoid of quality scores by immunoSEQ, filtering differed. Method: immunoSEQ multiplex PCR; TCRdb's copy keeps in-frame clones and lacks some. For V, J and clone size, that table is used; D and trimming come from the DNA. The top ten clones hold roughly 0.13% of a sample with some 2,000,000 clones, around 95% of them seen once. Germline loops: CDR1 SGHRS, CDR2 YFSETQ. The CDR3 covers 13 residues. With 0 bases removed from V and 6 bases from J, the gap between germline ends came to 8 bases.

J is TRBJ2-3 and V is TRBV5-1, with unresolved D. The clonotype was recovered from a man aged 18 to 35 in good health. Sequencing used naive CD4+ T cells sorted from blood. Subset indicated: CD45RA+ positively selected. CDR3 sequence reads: CASSLALRDTQYF. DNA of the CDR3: TGCGCCAGCAGCTTGGCCCTGAGGGATACGCAGTATTTT.